These T cell receptor beta chains were read from a single sample in a study of technical replicates of blood from several donors. Libraries were prepared by immunoSEQ multiplex PCR; TCRdb keeps only in-frame clonotypes and omits some of them. The sample lists tens of thousands of clones, more than 95% occurring once. The sequencing sample was made of T cells isolated from PBMCs. The receptor source for this set is a human donor in good health. Each CDR3 is given with its conserved first and last residue. The D gene is left open where the match is weak. Rows give clone size only sometimes, using once, few, many, or a class for an expanded clone.

NA	TRBV7-4	TRBD2	TRBJ2-7	CASSSGRGSVGWYEQYF	TGTGCCAGCAGCAGCGGGAGGGGCTCCGTGGGGTGGTACGAGCAGTACTTC
NA	TRBV5-1	NA	TRBJ2-1	CASSFTVSSYNEQFF	TGCGCCAGCAGCTTTACCGTCAGCTCCTACAATGAGCAGTTCTTC
NA	TRBV15	NA	TRBJ2-7	CATSGSGDTYEQYF	TGTGCCACCAGCGGGAGCGGGGACACCTACGAGCAGTACTTC
NA	TRBV6-5	NA	TRBJ2-3	CASSLYRKGRDTQYF	TGTGCCAGCAGTTTGTACAGAAAGGGGCGAGATACGCAGTATTTT
NA	TRBV4-1	NA	TRBJ1-2	CASSQEKVRDFYGYTF	TGCGCCAGCAGCCAAGAAAAAGTAAGGGACTTCTATGGCTACACCTTC
NA	TRBV7-9	TRBD2	TRBJ2-5	CASRRGLAGALLQETQYF	TGTGCCAGCAGACGAGGACTAGCGGGAGCTCTACTCCAAGAGACCCAGTACTTC
NA	TRBV25-1	NA	TRBJ2-7	CASSASEGSSYEQYF	TGTGCCAGCAGTGCCTCGGAGGGCAGCTCCTACGAGCAGTACTTC
NA	TRBV6-5	NA	TRBJ1-1	CASMGRFSAFF	TGTGCCAGCATGGGGAGGTTCTCAGCTTTCTTT
NA	TRBV6-1	NA	TRBJ2-3	CASSVVGRGRRGRGDTQYF	TGTGCCAGCAGTGTAGTTGGTAGGGGCCGGCGAGGTCGTGGAGATACGCAGTATTTT
once	TRBV23-1	TRBD2	TRBJ2-5	CASSQHSNRKGTSEETQYF	TGCGCCAGCAGTCAACACTCTAACCGAAAGGGGACTAGCGAAGAGACCCAGTACTTC
once	TRBV28	TRBD1	TRBJ2-7	CASILGTGGSEQYF	TGTGCCAGCATCCTCGGGACAGGGGGTTCCGAGCAGTACTTC
NA	TRBV5-1	TRBD2	TRBJ2-1	CASSLGTRSSYNEQFF	TGCGCCAGCAGCTTGGGGACTAGGAGCTCCTACAATGAGCAGTTCTTC
NA	TRBV13	TRBD2	TRBJ2-1	CASSSLYDRGLAENNEQFF	TGTGCCAGCAGCTCTCTGTATGATAGGGGACTAGCGGAAAACAATGAGCAGTTCTTC
NA	TRBV4-1	NA	TRBJ2-7	CASSRVYRDRLAYEQYF	TGCGCCAGCAGCCGAGTATACCGGGACAGACTAGCCTACGAGCAGTACTTC
NA	TRBV29-1	NA	TRBJ1-1	CSVAQRLNRDTEAFF	TGCAGCGTTGCCCAAAGACTTAATCGGGACACTGAAGCTTTCTTT
NA	TRBV6-1	NA	TRBJ1-1	CASRRGLTEAFF	TGTGCCAGCAGGAGAGGACTCACTGAAGCTTTCTTT
NA	TRBV5-1	TRBD1	TRBJ2-1	CASSFRGRVEVHNEQFF	TGCGCCAGCAGCTTCAGGGGGCGGGTGGAGGTCCACAATGAGCAGTTCTTC
NA	TRBV6-1	NA	TRBJ1-5	CASSDLRGQPQHF	TGTGCCAGCAGTGACCTTAGAGGACAGCCCCAGCATTTT
NA	TRBV7-9	NA	TRBJ1-2	CASSLESGDYGYTF	TGTGCCAGCAGCTTAGAGTCAGGGGACTATGGCTACACCTTC
NA	TRBV6-5	TRBD1	TRBJ1-2	CASRRQGTRYTF	TGTGCCAGCAGGAGACAGGGTACTCGCTACACCTTC
NA	TRBV4-1	NA	TRBJ1-1	CASSPVLSRGTEAFF	TGCGCCAGCAGCCCTGTACTGTCTCGGGGGACTGAAGCTTTCTTT
once	TRBV9	NA	TRBJ1-5	CASGGLFQPQHF	TGTGCCAGCGGAGGGTTGTTTCAGCCCCAGCATTTT
NA	TRBV30	NA	TRBJ1-1	CAWSRSTEAFF	TGTGCCTGGAGTCGGAGCACTGAAGCTTTCTTT
NA	TRBV9	NA	TRBJ1-5	CASSVASGEGQPQHF	TGTGCCAGCAGCGTAGCCTCAGGGGAGGGACAGCCCCAGCATTTT
once	TRBV11-2	TRBD1	TRBJ1-1	CASSATTGRTEAFF	TGTGCCAGCAGCGCAACGACAGGGAGGACTGAAGCTTTCTTT
NA	TRBV4-2	NA	TRBJ2-7	CASSAEGVDYEQYF	TGTGCCAGCTCCGCCGAGGGGGTGGACTACGAGCAGTACTTC
NA	TRBV6-1	NA	TRBJ1-3	CASISFNGNTIYF	TGTGCCAGCATTAGTTTTAATGGAAACACCATATATTTT
NA	TRBV29-1	TRBD2	TRBJ2-7	CSVDPAGTITYEQYF	TGCAGCGTTGACCCGGCTGGGACTATCACCTACGAGCAGTACTTC
NA	TRBV15	NA	TRBJ1-5	CATSRNRENQPQHF	TGTGCCACCAGCAGAAACAGGGAAAACCAGCCCCAGCATTTT
NA	TRBV5-1	NA	TRBJ2-2	CASSLAKGTGELFF	TGCGCCAGCAGCTTGGCCAAGGGGACCGGGGAGCTGTTTTTT
once	TRBV19	NA	TRBJ1-2	CASCLSGGGYGYTF	TGTGCCAGTTGTCTTTCTGGGGGCGGCTATGGCTACACCTTC
NA	TRBV7-9	TRBD2	TRBJ2-5	CAGKRGGSQETQYF	TGTGCCGGCAAGCGGGGGGGCTCCCAAGAGACCCAGTACTTC
NA	TRBV29-1	NA	TRBJ2-7	CSVGGDSYEQYF	TGCAGCGTTGGAGGTGACTCCTACGAGCAGTACTTC
NA	TRBV5-4	NA	TRBJ2-1	CASSLAGSSYNEQFF	TGTGCCAGCAGCTTGGCCGGGAGCTCCTACAATGAGCAGTTCTTC
NA	TRBV5-4	TRBD1	TRBJ1-4	CASSAQGAGNEKLFF	TGTGCCAGCAGCGCACAGGGGGCGGGCAATGAAAAACTGTTTTTT
NA	TRBV9	NA	TRBJ2-3	CASSVGTRATTDTQYF	TGTGCCAGCAGCGTAGGGACACGGGCAACCACAGATACGCAGTATTTT
NA	TRBV25-1	NA	TRBJ1-2	CASSDHPGERAYGYTF	TGTGCCAGCAGTGATCACCCAGGGGAAAGGGCATATGGCTACACCTTC
NA	TRBV27	NA	TRBJ1-1	CASSLGGGYTEAFF	TGTGCCAGCAGTTTAGGCGGGGGATACACTGAAGCTTTCTTT
NA	TRBV7-9	TRBD1	TRBJ1-1	CASSLVAGGSTEAFF	TGTGCCAGCAGCTTAGTGGCAGGGGGTAGCACTGAAGCTTTCTTT
NA	TRBV12-5	NA	TRBJ2-2	CASGFMVEYVAGELFF	TGTGCTAGTGGTTTTATGGTAGAGTACGTCGCCGGGGAGCTGTTTTTT
NA	TRBV27	NA	TRBJ1-1	CASRQQNTEAFF	TGTGCCAGCAGACAGCAGAACACTGAAGCTTTCTTT
NA	TRBV27	TRBD2	TRBJ2-1	CASRAGGGLDNEQFF	TGTGCCAGCAGGGCTGGCGGGGGACTCGACAATGAGCAGTTCTTC
NA	TRBV27	NA	TRBJ2-1	CASSPGVMPSYNEQFF	TGTGCCAGCAGTCCAGGGGTTATGCCCTCCTACAATGAGCAGTTCTTC
NA	TRBV28	NA	TRBJ1-2	CASSPHYGYTF	TGTGCCAGCAGTCCTCACTATGGCTACACCTTC
NA	TRBV18	TRBD2	TRBJ2-1	CASSPGTSDNEQFF	TGTGCCAGCTCACCCGGGACTAGCGACAATGAGCAGTTCTTC
NA	TRBV7-2	TRBD2	TRBJ2-7	CASSLLGASGSRDEQYF	TGTGCCAGCAGCTTACTGGGGGCTAGCGGGAGTCGGGACGAGCAGTACTTC
NA	TRBV5-1	NA	TRBJ2-3	CASSPGQSADTQYF	TGCGCCAGCAGCCCAGGACAGAGTGCGGATACGCAGTATTTT
NA	TRBV29-1	NA	TRBJ2-1	CSVEEETTVSYNEQFF	TGCAGCGTTGAGGAGGAGACAACAGTATCCTACAATGAGCAGTTCTTC
NA	TRBV5-6	TRBD2	TRBJ2-5	CASSLVAGGLSTQETQYF	TGTGCCAGCAGCTTGGTTGCGGGAGGGCTATCCACTCAAGAGACCCAGTACTTC
once	TRBV6-5	TRBD1	TRBJ2-1	CASSYSGTDNEQFF	TGTGCCAGCAGTTACTCGGGGACAGACAATGAGCAGTTCTTC
NA	TRBV30	NA	TRBJ2-7	CAWSVDRSYEQYF	TGTGCCTGGAGTGTAGACAGGAGCTACGAGCAGTACTTC
NA	TRBV12-5	NA	TRBJ1-1	CASGFFGGREAFF	TGTGCTAGTGGTTTTTTCGGGGGGAGGGAAGCTTTCTTT
NA	TRBV28	NA	TRBJ2-7	CASSIPRWGVGGYEQYF	TGTGCCAGCAGTATCCCGAGATGGGGGGTCGGCGGCTACGAGCAGTACTTC
NA	TRBV5-8	TRBD1	TRBJ2-2	CASSSGGGELFF	TGTGCCAGCAGCTCAGGGGGCGGGGAGCTGTTTTTT
NA	TRBV27	NA	TRBJ2-7	CASSLSGESASHEQYF	TGTGCCAGCAGTTTATCCGGGGAGAGCGCGAGCCACGAGCAGTACTTC